Listed here are 5 T cell receptor beta chains from one sample, sequenced in a study of blood T cells in healthy people across ages. Together with a sample-barcoded 5' primer, a J-beta primer mix was included in a second PCR lasting about 6 to 11 cycles. TCRdb re-derived calls from the 5' RACE reads in MiXCR, one entry per CDR3 protein. This sample carries around 780,000 distinct CDR3 sequences, approximately 53% of them seen once, and the ten largest clones take roughly 24%. The material sequenced was blood. The source is a man aged 35 to 55 in good health.

This sequence joins TRBV12-3 or TRBV12-4 and TRBJ2-4, with TRBD2 as a possible D gene (6 bases). This CDR3 contains 15 residues. V was trimmed by 8 bases and J by 1 base, leaving 15 bases between them. The CDR3 DNA follows: TGTGCCAGCTCCCCCGGAGGGCAGGCCAAAAACATTCAGTACTTC. It codes for CASSPGGQAKNIQYF.

The rearrangement links TRBV11-2 to TRBJ2-1; weak D call: TRBD1 (6 bases). Germline V CDR1 and CDR2: SGHAT, FQNNGV. V was trimmed by 3 bases and J by 3 bases, leaving 15 bases between them. This CDR3 comprises 16 residues. CDR3 loop: CASSLGIGTSYNEQFF. For the CDR3, the DNA is TGTGCCAGCAGCTTGGGTATTGGGACAAGCTACAATGAGCAGTTCTTC.

The rearrangement joins TRBV7-3 to TRBJ1-1, with no clear D. CDR3 length: 14 amino acids. V shed 3 bases and J shed 2 bases, with 10 bases lying between them. CDR1 and CDR2 (germline): SGHTA, FQGTGA. The CDR3 DNA is TGTGCCAGCAGCTTCGGCAGGCAAAACACTGAAGCTTTCTTT. Amino acids: CASSFGRQNTEAFF.

The sample holds one count of this clonotype. This rearrangement joins TRBV12-3 or TRBV12-4 to TRBJ1-4, with D maybe TRBD1 (6 bases). This CDR3 has 13 amino acids. The V and J ends lost 9 bases and 5 bases respectively, with 13 bases between them. The CDR3 loop is CASSGARNEKLFF. CDR3 nucleotide sequence: TGTGCCAGTTCAGGGGCCCGGAATGAAAAACTGTTTTTT.

The rearrangement uses TRBV20-1 and TRBJ1-6, with TRBD1 matching over 9 bases. V lost 1 base and J lost 9; bases outside the gene matches: 13. This CDR3 has 17 residues. CDR1 and CDR2 (germline): DFQATT, SNEGSKA (reference sequence). CDR3: CSARASPGQGVGSPLHF. The CDR3 coding sequence is TGCAGTGCTAGAGCCTCCCCGGGACAGGGAGTCGGTTCACCCCTCCACTTT.